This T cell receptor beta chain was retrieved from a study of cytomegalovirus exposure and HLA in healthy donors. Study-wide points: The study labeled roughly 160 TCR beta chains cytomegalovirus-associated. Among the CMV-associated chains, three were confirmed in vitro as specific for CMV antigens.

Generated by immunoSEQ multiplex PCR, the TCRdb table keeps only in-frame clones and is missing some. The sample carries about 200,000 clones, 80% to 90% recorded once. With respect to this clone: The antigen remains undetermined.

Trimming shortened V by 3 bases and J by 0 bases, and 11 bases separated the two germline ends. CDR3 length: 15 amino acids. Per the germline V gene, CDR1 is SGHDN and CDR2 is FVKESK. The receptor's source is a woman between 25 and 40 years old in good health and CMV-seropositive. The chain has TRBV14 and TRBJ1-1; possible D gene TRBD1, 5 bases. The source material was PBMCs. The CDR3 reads CASSQLRGLNTEAFF. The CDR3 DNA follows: TGTGCCAGCAGCCAGCTTCGGGGGTTGAACACTGAAGCTTTCTTT.